Described below is a single TCR beta chain sequence and its context. Its antigen remains unknown. This sequence may be a read error, since a much larger clone differs from it by one base. This entry comes from a study of regulatory T cells in long-lasting Graves disease. The V end was cut by 0 bases, the J end by 3 bases, with 11 bases between. The germline V gene has CDR1 MNHEY and CDR2 SVGEGT. The CDR3 covers 15 residues. Investigators prepared the TCR beta libraries by applying iRepertoire HTBI primers and Arm-PCR of CDR3 regions. Using its own MiXCR run on the multiplex PCR reads, TCRdb lists one record per CDR3 protein. The profile covers 360,000 or so distinct CDR3 sequences, with about a sixth appearing a single time and about 19% taken by the ten largest. Time point denoted: newly diagnosed GD, antithyroid drugs for less than 3 months. Extracted RNA from PBMCs served as the source of the TCR library.

Study results and caveats: Segments TRBV28, TRBJ1-2 and TRBJ2-5 showed preferential usage in persistent disease.

These data also featured in a second study, about T cells in Graves' hyperthyroidism and ophthalmopathy. This second report adds: Separation of ophthalmopathy from stable hyperthyroidism was achieved by a 13 V-J model. Ophthalmopathy was model-predicted a median about six months pre-onset.

The V and J genes are TRBV6-2 or TRBV6-3 and TRBJ1-1; D possibly corresponds to TRBD1 (5 bases). This receptor was taken from a woman between 18 and 30 years old with Graves disease. Sequenced material: peripheral blood mononuclear cells (PBMCs), taken at new diagnosis, from a patient treated with antithyroid drugs. The CDR3 nucleotides are TGTGCCAGCAGTTACTCGGGACTCATGGACACTGAAGCTTTCTTT. Protein product: CASSYSGLMDTEAFF.